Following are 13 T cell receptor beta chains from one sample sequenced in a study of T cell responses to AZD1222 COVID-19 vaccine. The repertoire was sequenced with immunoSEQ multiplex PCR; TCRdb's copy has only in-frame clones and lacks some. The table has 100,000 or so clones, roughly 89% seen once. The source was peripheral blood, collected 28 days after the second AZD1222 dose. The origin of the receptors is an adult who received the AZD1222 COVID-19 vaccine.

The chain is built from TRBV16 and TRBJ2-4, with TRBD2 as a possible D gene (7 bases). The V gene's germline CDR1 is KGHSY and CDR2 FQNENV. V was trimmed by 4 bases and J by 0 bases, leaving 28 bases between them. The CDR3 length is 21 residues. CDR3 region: CASSRSPLGGTNARAKNIQYF. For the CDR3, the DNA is TGTGCCAGCAGCCGTTCGCCCCTGGGGGGGACAAACGCACGAGCCAAAAACATTCAGTACTTC.

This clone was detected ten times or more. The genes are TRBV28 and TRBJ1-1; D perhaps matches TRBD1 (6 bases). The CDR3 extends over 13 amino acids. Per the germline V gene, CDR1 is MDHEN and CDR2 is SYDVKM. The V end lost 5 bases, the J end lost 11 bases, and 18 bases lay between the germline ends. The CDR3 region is CASSPPTGRSAFF. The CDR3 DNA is TGTGCCAGCAGTCCCCCTACAGGGCGCTCGGCTTTCTTT.

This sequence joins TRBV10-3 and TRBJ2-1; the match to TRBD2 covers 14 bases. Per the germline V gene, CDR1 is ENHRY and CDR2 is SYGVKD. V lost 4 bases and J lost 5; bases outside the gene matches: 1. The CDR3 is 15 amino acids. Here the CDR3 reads CAISVGLAGDNEQFF. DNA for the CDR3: TGTGCCATCAGTGTGGGACTAGCGGGGGACAATGAGCAGTTCTTC.

The CDR3 DNA sequence: TGTGCCAGCAGCTTACATTCGGTCGAGCAGTTCTTC. Translated, it gives CASSLHSVEQFF. This chain joins TRBV11-2 and TRBJ2-1; no reliable D call. The germline V gene encodes CDR1 SGHAT and CDR2 FQNNGV. This CDR3 has 12 residues. Trimming took off 2 bases at V and 10 bases at J, with 9 bases between the two ends.

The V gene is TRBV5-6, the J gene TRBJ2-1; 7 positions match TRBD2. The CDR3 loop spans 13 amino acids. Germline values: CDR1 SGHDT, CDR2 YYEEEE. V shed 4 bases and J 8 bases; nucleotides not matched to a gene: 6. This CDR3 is CASSRGVGYEQFF. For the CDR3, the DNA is TGTGCCAGCAGCCGGGGGGTCGGGTATGAGCAGTTCTTC.

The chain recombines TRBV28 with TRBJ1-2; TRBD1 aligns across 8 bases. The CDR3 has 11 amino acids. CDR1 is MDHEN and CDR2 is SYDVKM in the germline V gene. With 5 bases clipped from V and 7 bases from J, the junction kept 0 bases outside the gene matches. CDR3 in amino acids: CASSGQGGYTF. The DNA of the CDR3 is TGTGCCAGCAGTGGACAGGGTGGCTACACCTTC.

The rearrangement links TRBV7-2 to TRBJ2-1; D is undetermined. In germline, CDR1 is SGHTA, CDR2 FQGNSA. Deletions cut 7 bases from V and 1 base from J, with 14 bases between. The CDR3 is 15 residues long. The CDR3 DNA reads TGTGCCAGCATGGGCGTTGGGAATTCCTACAATGAGCAGTTCTTC. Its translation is CASMGVGNSYNEQFF.

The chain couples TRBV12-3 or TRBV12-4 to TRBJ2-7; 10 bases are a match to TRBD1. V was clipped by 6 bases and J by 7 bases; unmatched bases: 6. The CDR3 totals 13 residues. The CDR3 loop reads CASSTGTGAEQYF. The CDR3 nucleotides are TGTGCCAGCAGCACCGGGACAGGGGCGGAGCAGTACTTC.

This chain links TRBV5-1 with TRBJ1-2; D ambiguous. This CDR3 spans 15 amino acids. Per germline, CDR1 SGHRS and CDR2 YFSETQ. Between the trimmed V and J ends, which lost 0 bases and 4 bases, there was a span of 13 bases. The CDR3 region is CASSLEGGHFYGYTF. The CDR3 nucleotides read TGCGCCAGCAGCTTGGAGGGAGGGCACTTCTATGGCTACACCTTC.

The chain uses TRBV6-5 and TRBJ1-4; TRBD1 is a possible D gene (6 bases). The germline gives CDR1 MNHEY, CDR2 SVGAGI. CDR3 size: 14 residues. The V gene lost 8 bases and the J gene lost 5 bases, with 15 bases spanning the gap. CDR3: CASGGQWGNEKLFF. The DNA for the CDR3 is TGTGCCAGCGGGGGGCAATGGGGAAATGAAAAACTGTTTTTT.

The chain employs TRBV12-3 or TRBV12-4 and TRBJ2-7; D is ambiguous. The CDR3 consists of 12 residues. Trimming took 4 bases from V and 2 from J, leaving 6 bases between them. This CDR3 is CASSSAAYEQYF. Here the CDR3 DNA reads TGTGCCAGCAGTTCCGCCGCCTACGAGCAGTACTTC.

CDR3 DNA: TGTGCCAGTAGTATAGGCCGGGGCCGGGACAGCAAAAACATTCAGTACTTC. It encodes CASSIGRGRDSKNIQYF. The chain joins TRBV19 to TRBJ2-4; 7 nucleotides align to TRBD1. The germline V gene encodes CDR1 LNHDA and CDR2 SQIVND (reference sequence). The CDR3 contains 17 residues. V trimming: 1 base; J trimming: 3 bases; junction bases outside the gene matches: 9.

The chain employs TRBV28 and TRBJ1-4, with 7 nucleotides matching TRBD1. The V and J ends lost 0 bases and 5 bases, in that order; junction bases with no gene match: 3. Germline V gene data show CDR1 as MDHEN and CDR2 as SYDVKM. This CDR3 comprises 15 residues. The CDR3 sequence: CASSLWAGGNEKLFF. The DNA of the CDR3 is TGTGCCAGCAGTTTATGGGCAGGGGGGAATGAAAAACTGTTTTTT.